These 21 T cell receptor beta chains came from one sample sequenced in a study of T cell changes during pregnancy in multiple sclerosis. Profiled with immunoSEQ multiplex PCR; TCRdb holds only in-frame clones, not every one. The table has 65,000 to 75,000 clones, around 92% seen once. Sequencing was performed on CD8+ T cells from peripheral blood mononuclear cells, taken in the third trimester of pregnancy. Receptor source: a female donor in good health, enrolled as a control in a pregnancy study.

This clone appeared a single time. J is TRBJ2-7 and V is TRBV11-2, with a weak D call TRBD2 (5 bases). V gave up 3 bases and J gave up 7 bases, with 10 bases separating them. CDR1 and CDR2 from the germline V gene are SGHAT and FQNNGV. CDR3 length: 12 residues. Here the CDR3 DNA reads TGTGCCAGCAGCTTTTTTTCGGGGGAGCAGTACTTC. Translating it yields CASSFFSGEQYF.

This clone was seen a single time. The J gene is TRBJ1-1, the V gene TRBV9, with D tentatively TRBD1 (5 bases). V was trimmed by 5 bases and J by 4 bases, leaving 18 bases between them. Germline values: CDR1 SGDLS, CDR2 YYNGEE. This CDR3 has 15 residues. The chain's CDR3 is CASSPVVKGPTEAFF. The CDR3 region has the DNA TGTGCCAGCAGTCCTGTAGTAAAGGGGCCCACTGAAGCTTTCTTT.

V is TRBV7-9 and J is TRBJ1-5, with D hard to call. V lost 1 base to trimming and J lost 3 bases, with 7 bases between them. CDR1 SEHNR and CDR2 FQNEAQ come from the germline V gene (reference sequence). This CDR3 comprises 14 residues. CDR3: CASSLDNNNQPQHF. CDR3 bases: TGTGCCAGCAGCTTAGATAACAACAATCAGCCCCAGCATTTT.

The V call is TRBV5-5, the J call TRBJ1-1, with a tentative D call TRBD1 (5 bases). The CDR3 is 14 residues long. Trimming cost V 6 bases and J 7 bases, with 19 bases left between them. Germline V gene data show CDR1 as SGHKS and CDR2 as YYEKEE (reference sequence). CDR3 protein: CASTPGGGSVEAFF. The CDR3 DNA follows: TGTGCCAGCACCCCGGGGGGAGGGAGCGTTGAAGCTTTCTTT.

The rearrangement uses TRBV7-9 and TRBJ2-3, with TRBD2 matching 13 bases. This CDR3 is 19 amino acids long. With 0 bases clipped from V and 2 bases from J, the junction kept 8 bases outside the gene matches. Germline CDR1 reads SEHNR; CDR2 reads FQNEAQ (reference sequence). CDR3 bases: TGTGCCAGCAGCTTAGCGCCCGGACTAGCGGGGGTCATCACAGATACGCAGTATTTT. Translating it yields CASSLAPGLAGVITDTQYF.

The chain has TRBV19 and TRBJ2-1, with 9 positions matching TRBD2. CDR3 length equals 17 residues. J lost 1 base, V lost 5 bases, and 9 bases had no gene match. The V gene's germline CDR1 is LNHDA and CDR2 SQIVND (reference sequence). CDR3 DNA: TGTGCCAGTAGTGGATGGCTAGCGGGGACATCCTACAATGAGCAGTTCTTC. Amino acid sequence: CASSGWLAGTSYNEQFF.

The genes are TRBV11-2 and TRBJ2-1, with D unresolved. Looked up from germline, CDR1 is SGHAT and CDR2 is FQNNGV. V lost 5 bases to trimming and J lost 9 bases, with 14 bases between them. This CDR3 is built from 13 residues. The CDR3 nucleotides read TGTGCCAGCAGCCCCCTATTGGCGGTTGAGCAGTTCTTC. It encodes CASSPLLAVEQFF. Supplemented by reference TRBV11-2 and TRBJ2-1, the full variable domain reads EAGVAQSPRYKIIEKRQSVAFWCNPISGHATLYWYQQILGQGPKLLIQFQNNGVVDDSQLPKDRFSAERLKGVDSTLKIQPAKLEDSAVYLCASSPLLAVEQFFGPGTRLTVL.

The chain couples TRBV7-2 to TRBJ1-1, with D unclear. V lost 4 bases, J lost 4 bases, and 13 bases lay in between. Germline values: CDR1 SGHTA, CDR2 FQGNSA. This CDR3 spans 14 amino acids. CDR3 DNA sequence: TGTGCCAGCAGCTCCGGTCACAGTTCCACTGAAGCTTTCTTT. Its protein is CASSSGHSSTEAFF.

The chain links TRBV2 to TRBJ2-7; D uncertain. This CDR3 is built from 12 residues. Trimming shortened V by 7 bases and J by 3 bases, and 10 bases separated the two germline ends. Germline V gene sequence: CDR1 SNHLY, CDR2 FYNNEI. In nucleotides, the CDR3 is TGTGCCAGCAAGATGGTCAGCTACGAGCAGTACTTC. The encoded protein is CASKMVSYEQYF.

This clone came up once. The chain combines TRBV4-2 with TRBJ1-1; 7 positions agree with TRBD1. V shed 5 bases and J 3 bases; nucleotides not matched to a gene: 12. The germline V gene encodes CDR1 LGHNA and CDR2 YNFKEQ. There are 16 residues in the CDR3. Written as DNA, the CDR3 is TGTGCCAGCAGCTATACAGGGGTTTCGTTGGACACTGAAGCTTTCTTT. Its translation: CASSYTGVSLDTEAFF.

The CDR3 here is CASSSGGDFTEAFF. CDR3 nucleotide sequence: TGCGCCAGCAGCTCCGGGGGGGACTTCACTGAAGCTTTCTTT. V gene TRBV5-1 combines with J gene TRBJ1-1, with a weak D call TRBD1 (5 bases). The CDR3 has 14 amino acids. Germline V gives CDR1 SGHRS, CDR2 YFSETQ. Trimming took off 3 bases at V and 4 bases at J, with 13 bases between the two ends.

V and J are TRBV21-1 and TRBJ2-7; the table's D call of TRBD1 was not tested on the DNA. TRBV21-1 corresponds to a pseudogene. The CDR3 runs 21 residues. The CDR3 is CASSEEWSRNRAVDFAYEQYF. The DNA for the CDR3 is TGTGCCAGCAGCGAAGAGTGGTCACGGAACAGGGCCGTAGATTTCGCCTACGAGCAGTACTTC.

V is TRBV9 and J is TRBJ2-3; 7 positions agree with TRBD2. This CDR3 contains 14 residues. Germline trimming cut 4 bases from V and 1 base from J; bases unmatched to any gene: 3. Germline values: CDR1 SGDLS, CDR2 YYNGEE. The chain's CDR3 is CASSISGGTDTQYF. CDR3 DNA sequence: TGTGCCAGCAGCATCAGCGGGGGCACAGATACGCAGTATTTT.

The rearrangement joins TRBV6-1 to TRBJ1-6; D perhaps matches TRBD1 (6 bases). Germline values: CDR1 MNHNS, CDR2 SASEGT. This CDR3 has 15 residues. Trimming stripped 2 bases from V and 10 bases from J, with 15 bases between. CDR3 sequence reads: CASSEPGRGGSPLHF. DNA of the CDR3: TGTGCCAGCAGTGAACCCGGCAGGGGCGGATCACCCCTCCACTTT.

The chain couples TRBV27 to TRBJ2-1, with 13 bases lining up with TRBD2. The ends lost 6 bases at V and 4 bases at J; junction bases unmatched: 3. Germline CDR1 is MNHEY and CDR2 is SMNVEV (reference sequence). There are 15 residues in the CDR3. DNA for the CDR3: TGTGCCAGCAGGGTACTAGCGGGGGGGTACAATGAGCAGTTCTTC. This encodes CASRVLAGGYNEQFF.

The count of this clone is one. V is TRBV5-1 and J is TRBJ1-5; 7 positions match TRBD1. Looked up from germline, CDR1 is SGHRS and CDR2 is YFSETQ. The V gene end was trimmed by 6 bases and the J gene end by 3 bases; junction bases not matched to a gene: 18. CDR3 size: 18 residues. The CDR3 coding sequence is TGCGCCAGCAAGCTTGGGGCTACAGGGGAGAGGGACAATCAGCCCCAGCATTTT. This translates into CASKLGATGERDNQPQHF.

J is TRBJ2-5 and V is TRBV19; the D is unclear. Per the germline V gene, CDR1 is LNHDA and CDR2 is SQIVND (reference sequence). The ends were cut back, 3 bases at V and 3 bases at J, with 20 bases in the middle. This CDR3 region has 17 residues. The CDR3 nucleotides read TGTGCCAGTAGTATCCGAGATCTTAACCAACGCAAAGAGACCCAGTACTTC. Protein sequence: CASSIRDLNQRKETQYF.

The chain couples TRBV13 to TRBJ2-7; D may be TRBD1 (6 bases). The germline V and J ends were trimmed by 4 bases and 2 bases, with 12 bases remaining between them. Germline V gene data show CDR1 as PRHDT and CDR2 as FYEKMQ (reference sequence). This CDR3 has 14 amino acids. CDR3 residues: CASSSGQHPYEQYF. As DNA, the CDR3 is TGTGCCAGCAGCTCAGGACAGCATCCCTACGAGCAGTACTTC.

V usage is TRBV4-3 and J usage is TRBJ2-5, with 9 bases that match TRBD1. The V segment lost 1 base and the J segment 5 bases; nucleotides outside the gene matches: 11. Germline V gene data show CDR1 as LGHNA and CDR2 as YSLEER. The CDR3 is made up of 17 amino acids. The CDR3 sequence: CASSQALGQGSLETQYF. CDR3 in DNA: TGCGCCAGCAGCCAAGCGTTGGGACAGGGTTCTTTGGAGACCCAGTACTTC.

V gene TRBV9 combines with J gene TRBJ1-1; TRBD1 matches at 9 bases. CDR1 and CDR2 from the germline V gene are SGDLS and YYNGEE. With V trimmed by 3 bases and J by 0 bases, 12 bases remained unmatched. This CDR3 is built from 18 residues. This CDR3 reads CASSAGNPGQGLNTEAFF. In DNA form, the CDR3 reads TGTGCCAGCAGCGCCGGGAATCCGGGACAGGGATTGAACACTGAAGCTTTCTTT. Full variable domain (missing parts from reference TRBV9 and TRBJ1-1): DSGVTQTPKHLITATGQRVTLRCSPRSGDLSVYWYQQSLDQGLQFLIQYYNGEERAKGNILERFSAQQFPDLHSELNLSSLELGDSALYFCASSAGNPGQGLNTEAFFGQGTRLTVV.

This rearrangement joins TRBV4-3 to TRBJ1-1; D possibly corresponds to TRBD1 (5 bases). CDR3 length: 14 residues. From germline, CDR1 is LGHNA and CDR2 YSLEER. The V and J ends lost 5 bases and 0 bases respectively, with 10 bases between them. The CDR3 nucleotides are TGCGCCAGCAGCGGAGAGACAGTGAACACTGAAGCTTTCTTT. This sequence encodes CASSGETVNTEAFF.